This T cell receptor beta chain is drawn from a study of T cell clonality in common variable immunodeficiency. The study, taken as a whole, reports: Fewer deletions and N-nucleotide insertions were reportedly seen in common variable immunodeficiency TCR beta sequences. T cell subpopulation sequencing would be needed to explain CVID clonality.

Of CVID subjects, under 16 were female and 29 male, mean age approximately 41. Patients and controls were mostly of Caucasian heritage. CVID subjects were neither ill nor on immunomodulatory or immunosuppressive medication at sampling. Germline lookup yields CDR1 SGHNT and CDR2 YENEEA. The CDR3 has 14 amino acids. V was clipped by 2 bases and J by 6 bases, with 12 bases between them. Clones were read by immunoSEQ multiplex PCR, and TCRdb kept only the in-frame ones, dropping some. The specimen has about 26,000 clones, none found just once. A few counts support this clone. Its antigen is not identified. The read comes to an end 3 residues before the CDR3 does, leaving the germline J gene to fill in the end.

The TCR comes from a human donor with common variable immunodeficiency. V is TRBV11-3 and J is TRBJ2-3; D remains unclear. Sequenced input: peripheral blood mononuclear cells. CDR3 DNA, as far as it was read: TGTGCCAGCAGCTTAACCGGGTCGGTTGATACG. It is translated as CASSLTGSVDT. The whole CDR3 region reads CASSLTGSVDTQYF.